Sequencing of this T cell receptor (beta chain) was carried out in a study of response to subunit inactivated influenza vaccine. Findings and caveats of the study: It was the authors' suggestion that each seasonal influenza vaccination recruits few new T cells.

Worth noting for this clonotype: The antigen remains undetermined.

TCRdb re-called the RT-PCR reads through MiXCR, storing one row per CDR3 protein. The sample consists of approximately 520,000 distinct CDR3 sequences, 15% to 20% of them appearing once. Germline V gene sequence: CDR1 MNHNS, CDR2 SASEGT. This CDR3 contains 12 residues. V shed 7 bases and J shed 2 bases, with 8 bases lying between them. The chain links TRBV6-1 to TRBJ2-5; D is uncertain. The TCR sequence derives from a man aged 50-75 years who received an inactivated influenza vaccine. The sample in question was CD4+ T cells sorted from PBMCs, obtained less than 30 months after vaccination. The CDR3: CASIGQQETQYF. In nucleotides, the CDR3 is TGTGCCAGCATTGGGCAACAAGAGACCCAGTACTTC.